This TCR beta chain appears in the sequencing data of a study of T cell repertoires in cytomegalovirus infection. Looking at the study overall: Public signatures in TCR beta pointed to CMV infection and matching HLA type. Findings and limits, study-wide: HLA-C-restricted CMV clonotypes gave the most frequent clonotype in two of eight donors.

As regards this clonotype: What it binds is unknown.

V lost 6 bases, J lost 0 bases, and 5 bases stayed unmatched. In germline, CDR1 is SGHAT, CDR2 FQNNGV. The CDR3 length is 17 residues. MiXCR was run by TCRdb on the reads, yielding one entry per CDR3 protein. Seen here are 200,000 or so distinct CDR3 sequences, roughly 34% observed once, and the top ten hold 59%. The specimen was CD8+ T cells from cultured PBMCs, collected from culture after CMV antigen stimulation. V gene TRBV11-2 combines with J gene TRBJ2-1, with 13 bases aligning to TRBD2. This receptor was obtained from a human donor in good health (CMV status not recorded). Some clones in this sample may be carry-over from other donors' samples. This CDR3 reads CASRRTSGRSSYNEQFF. CDR3 nucleotide sequence: TGTGCCAGCAGGCGGACTAGCGGGAGAAGCTCCTACAATGAGCAGTTCTTC.